In its sample, the clone carrying this T cell receptor (beta chain) was seen a few times. The CDR3 spans 14 residues. This record comes from a study of control samples from healthy donors and cancer patients. Sequenced by immunoSEQ multiplex PCR; TCRdb stores in-frame clones only, minus some. The sample lists 90,000 to 120,000 clones; 70% to 85% were seen once. The origin of this receptor is a man younger than 35 in good health. Source material: blood. The rearrangement links TRBV21-1 to TRBJ1-6. TRBV21-1 is a listed pseudogene. In DNA form, the CDR3 reads TGTGCCAGCAGCAAAGGCGAAACCAAATCACCCCTCCACTTT. Amino acids: CASSKGETKSPLHF.